This T cell receptor beta chain was profiled in a study of T-cell memory formation after mild COVID-19. Notes on the study in general: Whether day 37 second-wave clones are SARS-CoV-2-specific was not confirmed. Within pre-infection memory, some responding clones were found, suggesting cross-reactive memory joined. Shrinking CD4+ clones resided mostly in CM and EM, and CD8+ ones in EMRA. Later expanders leaned toward CD4+, whereas clones contracting from day 15 to 85 were balanced CD4/CD8.

In this sample, this clonotype turned up a few times. Antigen unknown. V dropped 3 bases and J dropped 6 bases, with 15 bases sitting between them. Germline V CDR1 and CDR2: LNHDA, SQIVND (reference sequence). The length of the CDR3 is 15 residues. TCRdb re-derived calls from the 5' RACE reads in MiXCR, one entry per CDR3 protein. Counted here are about 560,000 distinct CDR3 sequences, around a sixth occurring once; the ten biggest clones make up around 7.8%. The chain recombines TRBV19 with TRBJ2-1; D not resolved. This sequence was found in an adult woman who had mild COVID-19 (a few samples of this study predate the infection). Cell type and time point are not known. The source material was PBMCs or a T cell subset sorted from them (not recorded which). In DNA, the CDR3 is TGTGCCAGTAGTATCCTCGACGGGCCCATCAATGAGCAGTTCTTC. Its protein product is CASSILDGPINEQFF.